This TCR beta chain was sequenced in a study of blood T cell repertoires in COVID-19. About the research overall: The United States, Italy and Spain were the sources of the acute and convalescent COVID-19 samples. Sources were T cells, B-cell-depleted T cells, or PBMCs; the material itself was cDNA or gDNA.

The ends lost 0 bases at V and 4 bases at J; junction bases unmatched: 0. CDR1 MNHEY and CDR2 SVGAGI come from the germline V gene. This CDR3 contains 14 residues. This clone was observed a single time. Measured with immunoSEQ multiplex PCR; TCRdb has only the in-frame clones, and not every one. The sample has approximately 200,000 clones, roughly 80% seen once; the top ten hold around 12%. The chain links TRBV6-5 to TRBJ2-3, with 8 bases matching TRBD2. Sequenced: peripheral blood. The clonotype comes from a woman aged 50 to 60 with acute or convalescent COVID-19. DNA of the CDR3: TGTGCCAGCAGTTACTCGACTAGCGCAGATACGCAGTATTTT. Protein sequence: CASSYSTSADTQYF.